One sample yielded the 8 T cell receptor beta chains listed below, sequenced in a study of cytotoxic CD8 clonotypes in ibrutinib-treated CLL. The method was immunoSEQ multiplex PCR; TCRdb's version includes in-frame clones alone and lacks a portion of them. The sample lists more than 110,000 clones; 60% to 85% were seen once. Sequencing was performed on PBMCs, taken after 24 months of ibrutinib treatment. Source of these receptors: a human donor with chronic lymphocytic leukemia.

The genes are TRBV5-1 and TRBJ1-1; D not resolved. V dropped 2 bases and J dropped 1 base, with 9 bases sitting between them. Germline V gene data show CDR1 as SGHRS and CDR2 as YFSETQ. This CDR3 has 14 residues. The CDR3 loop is CASSFDGENTEAFF. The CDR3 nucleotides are TGCGCCAGCAGCTTTGACGGGGAGAACACTGAAGCTTTCTTT.

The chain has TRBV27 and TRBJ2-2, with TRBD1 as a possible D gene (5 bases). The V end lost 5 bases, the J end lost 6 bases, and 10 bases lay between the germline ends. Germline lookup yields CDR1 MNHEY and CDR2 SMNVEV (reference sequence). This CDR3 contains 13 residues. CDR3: CASSPGWAGELFF. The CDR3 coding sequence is TGTGCCAGCAGTCCAGGGTGGGCCGGGGAGCTGTTTTTT.

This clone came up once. The CDR3 protein is CASTPRGGGRRDEQYF. CDR3 bases: TGTGCCAGTACCCCGAGAGGGGGGGGACGACGTGACGAGCAGTACTTC. V gene TRBV19 combines with J gene TRBJ2-7; a weak D match, TRBD2 (7 bases). CDR1 and CDR2 (germline): LNHDA, SQIVND (reference sequence). With 7 bases removed from V and 5 bases from J, the gap between germline ends came to 24 bases. This CDR3 spans 16 amino acids.

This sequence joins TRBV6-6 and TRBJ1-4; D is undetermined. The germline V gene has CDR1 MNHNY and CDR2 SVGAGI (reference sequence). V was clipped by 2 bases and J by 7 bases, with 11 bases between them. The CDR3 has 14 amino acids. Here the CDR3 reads CASSYAGGGEKLFF. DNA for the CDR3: TGTGCCAGCAGTTACGCGGGCGGAGGTGAAAAACTGTTTTTT.

CDR3 amino acids: CSFRGMETQYF. The CDR3 DNA is TGCAGCTTCCGAGGGATGGAGACCCAGTACTTC. This chain uses TRBV29-1 with TRBJ2-5; tentatively, D is TRBD2 (5 bases). V was clipped by 8 bases and J by 5 bases, with 12 bases between them. Germline V gives CDR1 SQVTM, CDR2 ANQGSEA. This CDR3 is 11 amino acids long.

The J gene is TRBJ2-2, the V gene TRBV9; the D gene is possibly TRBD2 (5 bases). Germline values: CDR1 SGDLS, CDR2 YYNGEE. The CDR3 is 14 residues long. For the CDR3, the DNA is TGTGCAAGCGAGGGTGATGGGAACACCGGGGAGCTGTTTTTT. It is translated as CASEGDGNTGELFF.

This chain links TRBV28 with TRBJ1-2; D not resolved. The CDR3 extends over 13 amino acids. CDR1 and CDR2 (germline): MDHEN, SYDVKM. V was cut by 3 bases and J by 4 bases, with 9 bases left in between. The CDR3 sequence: CASSLVGRYGYTF. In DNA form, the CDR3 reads TGTGCCAGCAGTTTGGTAGGGCGCTATGGCTACACCTTC.

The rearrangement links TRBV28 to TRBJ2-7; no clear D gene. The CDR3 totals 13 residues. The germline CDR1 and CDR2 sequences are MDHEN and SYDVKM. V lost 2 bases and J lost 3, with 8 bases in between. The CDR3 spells CASSLVQNYEQYF. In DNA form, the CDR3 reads TGTGCCAGCAGTTTAGTACAGAACTACGAGCAGTACTTC.